What follows are 7 T cell receptor beta chains derived from one specimen sequenced in a study of cytomegalovirus exposure and HLA in healthy donors. The PCR employed 60 Vbeta primers together with 13 Jbeta primers. Measured with immunoSEQ multiplex PCR; TCRdb has only the in-frame clones, and not every one. The sample contains 95,000 to 150,000 clones, about 73% of which appear only once. The sample taken for sequencing was PBMCs. Receptors were obtained from a woman aged 45-65 years in good health and CMV-seropositive.

The V and J genes are TRBV5-1 and TRBJ2-5; 7 bases match TRBD1. CDR1 is SGHRS and CDR2 is YFSETQ in the germline V gene. Losses at the gene ends were 0 bases for V and 3 bases for J; bases not matched to a gene: 5. CDR3 size: 15 residues. CDR3 in amino acids: CASSLGDRTKETQYF. Here the CDR3 DNA reads TGCGCCAGCAGCTTGGGGGACAGAACCAAAGAGACCCAGTACTTC. Full variable domain (missing parts from reference TRBV5-1 and TRBJ2-5): KAGVTQTPRYLIKTRGQQVTLSCSPISGHRSVSWYQQTPGQGLQFLFEYFSETQRNKGNFPGRFSGRQFSNSRSEMNVSTLELGDSALYLCASSLGDRTKETQYFGPGTRLLVL.

The chain recombines TRBV9 with TRBJ2-5; no clear D. V lost 4 bases and J lost 4, with 17 bases in between. The CDR3 is 15 residues long. Germline values: CDR1 SGDLS, CDR2 YYNGEE. The CDR3 region is CASSPLESWLETQYF. The CDR3 DNA reads TGTGCCAGCAGCCCCCTTGAGAGCTGGTTAGAGACCCAGTACTTC.

This chain connects TRBV19 to TRBJ2-4; the match to TRBD1 covers 10 bases. This CDR3 region has 19 residues. V was pared by 2 bases and J by 1 base, with 11 bases of the junction left unmatched. Germline CDR1 reads LNHDA; CDR2 reads SQIVND (reference sequence). The CDR3 loop is CASSIPGTGVEVAKNIQYF. For the CDR3, the DNA is TGTGCCAGTAGTATACCAGGGACAGGGGTGGAGGTGGCCAAAAACATTCAGTACTTC.

In nucleotides, the CDR3 is TGTGCTAGTGGTTTGGGGGGACAGGGCGAGCCCCAGCATTTT. This codes for CASGLGGQGEPQHF. This chain joins TRBV12-5 and TRBJ1-5; 9 bases agree with TRBD1. This CDR3 comprises 14 residues. Germline assignment: CDR1 LGHNT and CDR2 FRNRAP. V shed 1 base and J 8 bases; nucleotides not matched to a gene: 3.

The chain recombines TRBV2 with TRBJ2-7; 8 nucleotides line up with TRBD1. This CDR3 has 13 residues. Germline-derived CDR1 and CDR2 are SNHLY and FYNNEI. The V segment lost 5 bases and the J segment 7 bases; nucleotides outside the gene matches: 7. Here the CDR3 DNA reads TGTGCCAGCAGTACAGGGGGACAAGGGGAGCAGTACTTC. It specifies CASSTGGQGEQYF.

The rearrangement links TRBV7-2 to TRBJ2-5, with D unresolved. The V and J ends lost 2 bases and 4 bases respectively, with 8 bases between them. This CDR3 comprises 13 residues. Germline values: CDR1 SGHTA, CDR2 FQGNSA. The CDR3 sequence: CASSLLFVETQYF. The CDR3 DNA sequence: TGTGCCAGCAGCTTACTCTTCGTAGAGACCCAGTACTTC.

The chain is built from TRBV2 and TRBJ1-3; D unclear. Trimming removed 4 bases from V and 0 bases from J, with 7 bases in between. Germline CDR1 is SNHLY and CDR2 is FYNNEI. This CDR3 contains 14 residues. The CDR3 DNA follows: TGTGCCAGCAGTGGAGAGGGCTCTGGAAACACCATATATTTT. Encoded protein: CASSGEGSGNTIYF.